This T cell receptor (beta chain) stems from a study of shared clonotypes between healthy human individuals. Of note for this clone: Its antigen is not identified.

Subsets obtained from CD4+ cells comprised CD45RA+ naive and CD45RA-negative memory cells. Profiled with immunoSEQ multiplex PCR; TCRdb holds only in-frame clones, not every one. The data hold roughly 2.5 million clones, with roughly nine tenths observed a single time. Study-wide results and limits: The study's rarefaction showed incomplete sorted-subset sequencing despite large depth.

Sequenced material: naive CD4+ T cells sorted from blood. Specified subset: CD45RA+ positively selected. This sequence originates from a man aged 18 to 29 in good health.

The CDR3 bases are TGTGCCAGCAGTTTATCGAGGCCTGAATACAATGAGCAGTTCTTC. This gives the protein CASSLSRPEYNEQFF. This chain links TRBV27 with TRBJ2-1; unclear D gene. Trimming took off 0 bases at V and 4 bases at J, with 10 bases between the two ends. Germline V lookup: CDR1 MNHEY, CDR2 SMNVEV (reference sequence). CDR3 length: 15 amino acids.